Each of the 7 T cell receptor beta chains below was sequenced from the same sample in a study of cytotoxic CD8 clonotypes in ibrutinib-treated CLL (dated by TCRdb to about 2021). Library preparation was by the immunoSEQ multiplex PCR assay. The clones in this table, taken by TCRdb from immuneACCESS, are in-frame only. Not every clone is retained; where verified, under half of the shortfall comes from an unresolved V gene, and the cause of the rest is unknown. This sample holds roughly 150,000 clones; about three quarters were observed only once. The top ten clonotypes cover approximately 5.1% of the sample. The intended sense of this specimen's time point label: 20 to 25 months on ibrutinib. Sequencing was performed on PBMCs, taken after 24 months of ibrutinib treatment. The receptors stem from a human donor with chronic lymphocytic leukemia.

This chain links TRBV6-6 with TRBJ1-2; D is perhaps TRBD1 (5 bases). The CDR3 contains 14 residues. V was shortened by 6 bases and J by 3 bases, with 14 bases between the two germline ends. The V gene's germline CDR1 is MNHNY and CDR2 SVGAGI (reference sequence). CDR3 residues: CASSPPGRHYGYTF. Here the CDR3 DNA reads TGTGCCAGCAGCCCCCCGGGGCGTCACTATGGCTACACCTTC.

The chain recombines TRBV4-2 with TRBJ1-5, with D hard to call. This CDR3 has 12 amino acids. The germline V gene has CDR1 LGHNA and CDR2 YNFKEQ. V was pared by 0 bases and J by 7 bases, with 4 bases between. CDR3 in amino acids: CASSQDTQPQHF. DNA of the CDR3: TGTGCCAGCAGCCAAGATACCCAGCCCCAGCATTTT.

The chain combines TRBV7-8 with TRBJ2-7; TRBD2 might be the D (7 bases). V gave up 1 base and J gave up 6 bases, with 13 bases separating them. This CDR3 has 14 amino acids. Germline assignment: CDR1 SGHVS and CDR2 FQNEAQ. The CDR3 nucleotides read TGTGCCAGCAGCTTAGGGAGGGGGGGCGGCGAGCAGTACTTC. As protein: CASSLGRGGGEQYF.

The chain employs TRBV5-1 and TRBJ1-4; the D gene is possibly TRBD1 (5 bases). This CDR3 spans 14 amino acids. With 4 bases removed from V and 4 bases from J, the gap between germline ends came to 11 bases. Looked up from germline, CDR1 is SGHRS and CDR2 is YFSETQ. CDR3 DNA: TGCGCCAGCAGCCCCCGGGGGAGTAATGAAAAACTGTTTTTT. Its translation: CASSPRGSNEKLFF.

This chain connects TRBV21-1 to TRBJ2-3. TRBV21-1 is noted as a pseudogene. The CDR3 is made up of 18 amino acids. CDR3 residues: CASSGTCPGPRDTDTQYF. The CDR3 bases are TGTGCCAGCAGCGGGACCTGCCCGGGACCCCGAGACACAGATACGCAGTATTTT.

This clone is classed as medium-sized. This same CDR3 is encoded by further DNA sequences in the sample. This chain links TRBV7-3 with TRBJ2-2, with D uncertain. The V and J ends lost 4 bases and 2 bases respectively, with 5 bases between them. CDR1 is SGHTA, CDR2 FQGTGA, per germline. This CDR3 region has 13 residues. CDR3 DNA sequence: TGTGCCAGCAGCTCCCCCAACACCGGGGAGCTGTTTTTT. This gives the protein CASSSPNTGELFF.

The chain joins TRBV28 to TRBJ2-2; perhaps D is TRBD1 or TRBD2 (5 bases each). Trimming took off 10 bases at V and 5 bases at J, with 17 bases between the two ends. The CDR3 spans 14 residues. CDR1 and CDR2 (germline): MDHEN, SYDVKM. CDR3: CATRRDLTTGELFF. CDR3 bases: TGTGCCACCCGACGGGACCTAACAACCGGGGAGCTGTTTTTT. Variable domain in full (rest from reference TRBV28 and TRBJ2-2): DVKVTQSSRYLVKRTGEKVFLECVQDMDHENMFWYRQDPGLGLRLIYFSYDVKMKEKGDIPEGYSVSREKKERFSLILESASTNQTSMYLCATRRDLTTGELFFGEGSRLTVL.